A selection of T cell receptor beta chains follows, all from one sample in a study of T cell responses to AZD1222 COVID-19 vaccine. Some clones are missing from TCRdb's copy, which holds only in-frame ones; the method was immunoSEQ multiplex PCR. Of 66,000 or so clones listed, about four fifths were seen once; the top ten hold 23%. Sequences were derived from peripheral blood, sampled on day 0 of MenACWY control vaccination. These receptors all come from an adult in good health. The CDR3 runs from the conserved cysteine through the conserved F or W. The D gene is left open where the match is weak. Rows may omit the clone size; those that give it use once, few, many or a size class.

clone_size d_call v_call cdr3_aa
few TRBD1 TRBV4-1 CASSQGLQGAGYTEAFF
- - TRBV20-1 CSAGGAQQFF
- - TRBV19 CASSIVGREQFF
- - TRBV5-1 CASSSLGGLNTEAFF
once - TRBV19 CASRGVDTQYF
- - TRBV23-1 CASSQVKGMYF
once - TRBV7-9 CASSLEGGRNYGYTF
few TRBD1 TRBV2 CASSETGANTGELFF
- - TRBV7-9 CASSEGWGQPQHF
- - TRBV2 CASTPRAGFNNQPQHF
- - TRBV30 CAWSVEGNTEAFF
few - TRBV27 CASSSMGAGLGETQYF
- - TRBV10-1 CASSESGKTGIAFF
- TRBD1 TRBV7-3 CASSLDRGDTQYF
- - TRBV25-1 CASSRSRSAQYF
- - TRBV2 CASSTGRQETQYF
- - TRBV2 CASSESLAGSADTQYF
- TRBD1 TRBV29-1 CSVERGQGRQYF
- TRBD2 TRBV11-2 CASSIKWGGLAQYF
once - TRBV11-3 CASSRGGTGELFF
- TRBD1 TRBV10-3 CAISESMKGQGNYNEQFF
many - TRBV6-6 CASSARNSPLHF
- - TRBV9 CASSGHLGDRYTEAFF
- - TRBV30 CAWSVQGDSPLHF
- TRBD1 TRBV6-1 CASSGYRDRVLREQYF
- - TRBV6-5 CASSRGPLMYEQYF
once TRBD1 TRBV6-6 CASSRARGQGNTEAFF
- TRBD1 TRBV7-2 CASSRRAGGNTEAFF
- TRBD2 TRBV19 CASRGRERGKQFF
- - TRBV19 CASSSGASYEQYF
- TRBD1 TRBV2 CAASDRGSGQPQHF
- - TRBV5-6 CASHRGEIYNSPLHF
- - TRBV19 CASSEGGAFGAQHF
- - TRBV4-1 CASSQGNSGSYEQYF
few - TRBV6-5 CASTHTGTANQPQHF
few - TRBV28 CASSLGGVDGNTIYF
once - TRBV19 CASSPAPGHSSRSVEAFF
- - TRBV5-8 CASSPIRGKGTEAFF
- - TRBV7-9 CASSARVAGNTIYF
- - TRBV9 CASSVTGYPNEQFF
- - TRBV7-8 CASSLRGARTDTQYF
- - TRBV30 CAWSGQSNTEAFF
- - TRBV21-1 CASSKGLAVITYEQYF
- TRBD1 TRBV6-5 CATQGSSSYNSPLHF
- TRBD2 TRBV7-6 CASSLRAAGGYNEQFF
once TRBD1 TRBV5-5 CASIHVPGTGPSDTQYF
- TRBD1 TRBV19 CASSLTGTGGNEQFF
- - TRBV9 CASSVDILNTEAFF
- - TRBV2 CASSVSTGIPEAFF
- - TRBV7-2 CASSKRTDGGYTF
- TRBD1 TRBV5-1 CASNPGQLVGLTEAFF
- - TRBV3-1/TRBV3-2 CASSQTHNSGVEEKLFF
- - TRBV5-5 CASSLDRPTEQFF
- - TRBV3-1/TRBV3-2 CASSQGGGWSNQPQHF